This TCR beta chain was obtained from a study of cytomegalovirus exposure and HLA in healthy donors. General observations from the study: Earlier analysis found most TCR beta V segments productive about 87% or about 30% of the time.

The CDR3 covers 14 residues. J was trimmed by 7 bases and V by 5 bases; bases with no gene match: 5. Germline CDR1 reads SGHTA; CDR2 reads FQGNSA. Healthy people donating bone marrow made up the donors. Note on this clone: Its specificity is not known.

The PCR was carried out with 60 Vbeta primers and 13 Jbeta primers. Assay used: immunoSEQ multiplex PCR; TCRdb lists only in-frame clones, some missing. The data hold about 120,000 clones, with around four fifths observed a single time. Specimen: PBMCs. The sequence came from a middle-aged man in good health and CMV-seronegative. The chain couples TRBV7-2 to TRBJ1-4, with 9 bases lining up with TRBD1. The chain's CDR3 is CASSPGQGSEKLFF. The CDR3 DNA follows: TGTGCCAGCAGCCCGGGACAGGGAAGTGAAAAACTGTTTTTT.